This is a list of T cell receptor beta chains from one sample in a study of identical twins. One entry per CDR3 protein, called by TCRdb with MiXCR from the 5' RACE reads. Of 210,000 or so distinct CDR3 sequences in the sample, more than 15% were seen once. These data also featured in a second study, about T cells expressing NK-cell markers.

Sample: CD8+ T cells sorted from blood. The receptors were gathered from a woman in her late teens or twenties in good health. The conserved cysteine and the conserved F or W are not part of the CDR3 here. A D gene is named only where the DNA matches it firmly. Clone sizes are given selectively: once, few, many, or a class where the clone is expanded.

V: TRBV7-9
J: TRBJ1-1
size: few
D: .
CDR3: ASSLPGSGFEAF

V: TRBV7-9
J: TRBJ2-7
size: few
D: TRBD2
CDR3: ASSASGRGKAYEQY

V: TRBV7-8
J: TRBJ1-2
size: .
D: .
CDR3: ASSFGDENYGYT

V: TRBV29-1
J: TRBJ1-1
size: .
D: .
CDR3: SGYSRGTEAF

V: TRBV3-1
J: TRBJ2-7
size: few
D: TRBD2
CDR3: ASSPRGEGYEQY

V: TRBV21-1
J: TRBJ1-1
size: .
D: .
CDR3: ASSKEGDFEAF

V: TRBV12-3/TRBV12-4
J: TRBJ2-2
size: many
D: .
CDR3: ASSTTVIYTGELF

V: TRBV7-2
J: TRBJ2-1
size: few
D: .
CDR3: ASSPVGWNEQF

V: TRBV27
J: TRBJ2-1
size: .
D: TRBD2
CDR3: ASSLRAPAGGNNEQF

V: TRBV13
J: TRBJ1-1
size: few
D: .
CDR3: ASARDGENTEAF

V: TRBV6-2/TRBV6-3
J: TRBJ2-1
size: few
D: TRBD2
CDR3: ASTGTSDEQF

V: TRBV12-3/TRBV12-4
J: TRBJ2-7
size: once
D: TRBD1
CDR3: ASSPRPGTGLGYYEQY

V: TRBV7-8
J: TRBJ2-7
size: many
D: TRBD2
CDR3: ASRRLAGGSYEQY

V: TRBV9
J: TRBJ2-1
size: few
D: .
CDR3: ASSPGKALYEQF

V: TRBV5-6
J: TRBJ2-5
size: few
D: .
CDR3: ASSSSEVWSYQETQY

V: TRBV20-1
J: TRBJ2-7
size: .
D: .
CDR3: SARGERGVSYEQY

V: TRBV13
J: TRBJ1-1
size: few
D: .
CDR3: ASSLTGSPNTEAF

V: TRBV4-1
J: TRBJ2-3
size: few
D: TRBD2
CDR3: ASSQGPSGDTDTQY

V: TRBV27
J: TRBJ2-7
size: .
D: .
CDR3: ASSDGNPTYEQY

V: TRBV15
J: TRBJ1-2
size: many
D: .
CDR3: ATSTARWINYGYT

V: TRBV5-1
J: TRBJ1-6
size: few
D: TRBD1
CDR3: ASSPTNPTGVNSPLH

V: TRBV9
J: TRBJ2-3
size: few
D: .
CDR3: ASTYGTSTDTQY

V: TRBV5-6
J: TRBJ2-1
size: .
D: TRBD2
CDR3: ASSLERGLARVSLEQF

V: TRBV6-1
J: TRBJ1-1
size: .
D: .
CDR3: ASSQIDSTEAF

V: TRBV29-1
J: TRBJ2-2
size: .
D: .
CDR3: SGLQGTGELF

V: TRBV4-3
J: TRBJ2-3
size: few
D: TRBD2
CDR3: ASSQEPAGNTDTQY

V: TRBV9
J: TRBJ2-1
size: few
D: .
CDR3: ASSAYGSSYNEQF

V: TRBV5-1
J: TRBJ2-3
size: few
D: .
CDR3: ASSTSGSTDTQY

V: TRBV12-3/TRBV12-4
J: TRBJ1-2
size: .
D: TRBD1
CDR3: ASSDRGSNYGYT

V: TRBV10-3
J: TRBJ2-6
size: .
D: .
CDR3: AISESVDSGANVLT

V: TRBV27
J: TRBJ2-7
size: few
D: .
CDR3: ASSLSAVAYEQY

V: TRBV6-2/TRBV6-3
J: TRBJ1-2
size: .
D: .
CDR3: ASSYPGFRAIKDYGYT

V: TRBV29-1
J: TRBJ2-2
size: many
D: .
CDR3: SVGKGLGELF

V: TRBV2
J: TRBJ2-5
size: .
D: .
CDR3: ASRDSGAQETQY

V: TRBV12-3/TRBV12-4
J: TRBJ2-7
size: .
D: .
CDR3: ASSSQAGGGAEQY

V: TRBV5-1
J: TRBJ1-1
size: many
D: .
CDR3: ASSQDSENTEAF

V: TRBV12-3/TRBV12-4
J: TRBJ2-7
size: .
D: .
CDR3: ASSWGPEQY

V: TRBV19
J: TRBJ1-1
size: few
D: TRBD1
CDR3: ASTTGVGTEAF

V: TRBV7-9
J: TRBJ2-7
size: .
D: .
CDR3: ASSPRIALGEQY

V: TRBV7-6
J: TRBJ2-3
size: .
D: .
CDR3: ASSLWDGSDTQY

V: TRBV14
J: TRBJ2-2
size: few
D: .
CDR3: ASSQSRNTGELF

V: TRBV28
J: TRBJ2-6
size: .
D: TRBD2
CDR3: ASSLPRGVAGGSGANVLT

V: TRBV2
J: TRBJ1-5
size: few
D: TRBD1
CDR3: ASRGQGVSNQPQH

V: TRBV20-1
J: TRBJ2-5
size: .
D: .
CDR3: SARSAYQETQY

V: TRBV6-5
J: TRBJ2-7
size: .
D: TRBD1
CDR3: ASSYSTGGYEQY

V: TRBV9
J: TRBJ1-1
size: .
D: .
CDR3: ASSERDTLNTEAF

V: TRBV12-3/TRBV12-4
J: TRBJ2-6
size: .
D: .
CDR3: ASSFGGARSGANVLT

V: TRBV9
J: TRBJ2-1
size: few
D: TRBD2
CDR3: ASSKTGTSGNEQF

V: TRBV6-2/TRBV6-3
J: TRBJ2-2
size: few
D: TRBD2
CDR3: ASSRLAGATGELF

V: TRBV20-1
J: TRBJ2-7
size: .
D: TRBD1
CDR3: SATGQGATYEQY

V: TRBV7-9
J: TRBJ2-2
size: .
D: .
CDR3: ASSLEGQQANTGELF

V: TRBV10-3
J: TRBJ2-7
size: .
D: .
CDR3: AVNRDGTYEQY

V: TRBV12-3/TRBV12-4
J: TRBJ1-1
size: .
D: .
CDR3: ASSPSLGSTEAF

V: TRBV19
J: TRBJ1-1
size: .
D: TRBD1
CDR3: ASTETGVGGAF

V: TRBV12-3/TRBV12-4
J: TRBJ2-1
size: few
D: .
CDR3: ASRRYYNEQF

V: TRBV11-2
J: TRBJ1-1
size: .
D: .
CDR3: ASSYAGAEAF

V: TRBV11-2
J: TRBJ2-7
size: few
D: .
CDR3: ASSGGGSYEQY